This T cell receptor (beta chain) stems from a study of technical replicates of blood from a handful of donors. Assay used: immunoSEQ multiplex PCR; TCRdb lists only in-frame clones, some missing. Here the sample spans more than 65,000 clones, 92% being singletons. V lost 3 bases to trimming and J lost 2 bases, with 14 bases between them. CDR1 and CDR2 (germline): MNHNS, SASEGT. The CDR3 covers 15 residues. The receptor comes from a human donor in good health. Sequenced sample: T cells isolated from PBMCs. The chain uses TRBV6-1 and TRBJ2-7, with D uncertain. CDR3 in amino acids: CASSEEVTVAYEQYF. In DNA form, the CDR3 reads TGTGCCAGCAGTGAGGAAGTCACAGTAGCCTACGAGCAGTACTTC.